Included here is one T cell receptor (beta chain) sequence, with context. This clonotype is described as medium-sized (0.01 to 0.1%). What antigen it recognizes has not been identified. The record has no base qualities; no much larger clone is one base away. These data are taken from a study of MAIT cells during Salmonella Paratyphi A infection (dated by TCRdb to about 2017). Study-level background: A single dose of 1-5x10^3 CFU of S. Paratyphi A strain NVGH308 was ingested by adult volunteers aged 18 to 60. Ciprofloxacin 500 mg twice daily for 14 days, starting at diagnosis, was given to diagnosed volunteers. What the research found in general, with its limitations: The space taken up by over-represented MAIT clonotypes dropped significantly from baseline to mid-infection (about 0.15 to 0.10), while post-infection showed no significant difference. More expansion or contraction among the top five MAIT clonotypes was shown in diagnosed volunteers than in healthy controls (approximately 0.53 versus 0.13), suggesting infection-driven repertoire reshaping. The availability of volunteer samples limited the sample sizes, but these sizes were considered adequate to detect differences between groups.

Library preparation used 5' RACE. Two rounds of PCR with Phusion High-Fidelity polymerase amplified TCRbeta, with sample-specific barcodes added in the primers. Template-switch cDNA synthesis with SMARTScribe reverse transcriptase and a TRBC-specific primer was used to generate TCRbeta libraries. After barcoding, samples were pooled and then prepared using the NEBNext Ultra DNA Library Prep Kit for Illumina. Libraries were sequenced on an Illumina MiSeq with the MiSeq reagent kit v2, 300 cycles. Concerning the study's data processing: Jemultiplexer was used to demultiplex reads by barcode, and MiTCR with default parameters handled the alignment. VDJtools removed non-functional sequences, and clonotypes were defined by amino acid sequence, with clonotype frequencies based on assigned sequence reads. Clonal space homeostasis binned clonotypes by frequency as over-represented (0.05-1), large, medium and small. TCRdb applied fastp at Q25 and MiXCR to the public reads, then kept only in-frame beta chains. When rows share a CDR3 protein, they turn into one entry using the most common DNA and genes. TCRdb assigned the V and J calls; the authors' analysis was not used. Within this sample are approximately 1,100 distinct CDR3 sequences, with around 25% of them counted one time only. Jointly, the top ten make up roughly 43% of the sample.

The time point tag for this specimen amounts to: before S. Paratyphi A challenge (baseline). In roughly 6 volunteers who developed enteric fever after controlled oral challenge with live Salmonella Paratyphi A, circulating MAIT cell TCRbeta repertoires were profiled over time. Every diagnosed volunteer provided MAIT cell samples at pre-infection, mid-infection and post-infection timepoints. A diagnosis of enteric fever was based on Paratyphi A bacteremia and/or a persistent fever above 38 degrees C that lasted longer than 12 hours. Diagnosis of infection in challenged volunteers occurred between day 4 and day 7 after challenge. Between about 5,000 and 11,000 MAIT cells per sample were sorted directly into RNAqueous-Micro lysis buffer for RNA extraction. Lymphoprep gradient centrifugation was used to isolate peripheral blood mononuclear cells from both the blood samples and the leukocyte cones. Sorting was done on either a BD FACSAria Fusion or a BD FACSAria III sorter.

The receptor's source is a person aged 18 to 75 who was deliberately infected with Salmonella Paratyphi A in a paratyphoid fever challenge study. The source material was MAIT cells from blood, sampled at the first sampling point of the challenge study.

Here the CDR3 is given as CASSPEISSGANVLTF. The DNA sequence follows: TGCGCCAGCAGCCCCGAGATTAGCTCTGGGGCCAACGTCCTGACTTTC. The chain uses TRBV4-3 and TRBJ2-6; no D gene is confidently identified. From the germline V gene, CDR1 is LGHNA and CDR2 is YSLEER. V loses 4 bases, J loses 0 bases, and the germline ends lie 10 bases apart. From the cysteine up to the phenylalanine, the CDR3 has a length of 16 residues. This entry keeps only the CDR3 DNA: 48 bases, framed from base 1.